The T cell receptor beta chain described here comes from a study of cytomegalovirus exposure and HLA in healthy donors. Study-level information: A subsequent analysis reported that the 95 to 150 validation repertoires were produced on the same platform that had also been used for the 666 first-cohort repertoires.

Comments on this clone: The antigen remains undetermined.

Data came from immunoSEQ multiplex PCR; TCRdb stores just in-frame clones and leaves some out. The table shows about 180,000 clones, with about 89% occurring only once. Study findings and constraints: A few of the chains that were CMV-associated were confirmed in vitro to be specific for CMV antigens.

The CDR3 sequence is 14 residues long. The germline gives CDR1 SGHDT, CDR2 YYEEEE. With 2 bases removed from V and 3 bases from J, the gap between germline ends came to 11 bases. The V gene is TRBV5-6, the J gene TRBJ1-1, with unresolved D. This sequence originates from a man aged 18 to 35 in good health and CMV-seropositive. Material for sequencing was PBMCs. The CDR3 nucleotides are TGTGCCAGCAGCTTTTCAGGCTGGGACACTGAAGCTTTCTTT. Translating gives CASSFSGWDTEAFF.